This is a list of T cell receptor beta chains from one sample in a study of cytomegalovirus exposure and HLA in healthy donors. Clones were read by immunoSEQ multiplex PCR, and TCRdb kept only the in-frame ones, dropping some. Of some 20,000 clones in the sample, 75% were seen once. The sequencing sample was made of PBMCs. These receptors all come from a man aged 18 to 30 in good health and CMV-seronegative. CDR3s include the opening cysteine and the closing phenylalanine or tryptophan. A D gene is named only where the DNA matches it firmly. Only some rows state a clone size, as once, few, many or a class for expanded clones.

V gene,D gene,J gene,clone size,CDR3 protein,CDR3 DNA
TRBV28,-,TRBJ1-1,-,CASSAGVRAFF,TGTGCCAGCAGCGCAGGGGTCCGGGCTTTCTTT
TRBV30,-,TRBJ1-2,once,CALASGGMNYGYTF,TGTGCACTAGCCTCGGGGGGTATGAACTATGGCTACACCTTC
TRBV4-3,-,TRBJ2-5,-,CASSQDVLFQETQYF,TGCGCCAGCAGCCAAGATGTACTCTTCCAAGAGACCCAGTACTTC
TRBV6-5,-,TRBJ1-2,few,CASSFGFGVDDGYTF,TGTGCCAGCAGTTTTGGTTTCGGGGTGGACGATGGCTACACCTTC
TRBV29-1,TRBD1,TRBJ1-1,few,CSVNRGSDTEAFF,TGCAGCGTTAACAGGGGTTCGGACACTGAAGCTTTCTTT
TRBV30,-,TRBJ2-7,-,CAWTWDTGSYEQYF,TGTGCCTGGACGTGGGACACGGGATCCTACGAGCAGTACTTC
TRBV13,TRBD1,TRBJ1-6,-,CASSSDSGTGGLNSPLHF,TGTGCCAGCAGTTCCGACTCCGGGACAGGGGGCTTGAATTCACCCCTCCACTTT
TRBV7-2,-,TRBJ1-1,-,CASRGGTLRLVNEAFF,TGTGCCAGCAGGGGAGGGACCCTCCGTTTGGTAAATGAAGCTTTCTTT
TRBV7-6,-,TRBJ1-1,-,CASSLVGAETEAFF,TGTGCCAGCAGCTTAGTTGGGGCTGAGACTGAAGCTTTCTTT
TRBV5-8,-,TRBJ2-2,-,CASSLAVRNTGELFF,TGTGCCAGCAGCTTGGCCGTTCGGAACACCGGGGAGCTGTTTTTT
TRBV11-3,TRBD2,TRBJ2-1,-,CASSPGTSGHSYNEQFF,TGTGCCAGCAGCCCAGGGACTAGCGGACACTCCTACAATGAGCAGTTCTTC
TRBV6-1,-,TRBJ1-5,-,CASSDWHNQPQHF,TGTGCCAGCAGTGACTGGCATAATCAGCCCCAGCATTTT
TRBV6-1,TRBD1,TRBJ1-2,-,CASSRDRGLDGYTF,TGTGCCAGCAGTCGGGACAGGGGGTTGGATGGCTACACCTTC